The next 21 T cell receptor beta chains were all read from a single sample in a study of blood T cell repertoires in COVID-19. Some clones are missing from TCRdb's copy, which holds only in-frame ones; the method was immunoSEQ multiplex PCR. The sample holds 200,000 or so clones, about 88% seen once. Sequencing input: peripheral blood. The receptor source for this set is a man aged 50 or older who had recovered from COVID-19.

This clone occurred once. The genes are TRBV5-4 and TRBJ1-4; TRBD1 aligns across 9 bases. V dropped 4 bases and J dropped 5; count of bases not matched to a gene: 6. The CDR3 is made up of 15 amino acids. The germline CDR1 and CDR2 sequences are SGHNT and YYREEE (reference sequence). The CDR3 DNA reads TGTGCCAGCAGCGACTCCGGGACAGGGAATGAAAAACTGTTTTTT. This codes for CASSDSGTGNEKLFF.

V and J are TRBV30 and TRBJ2-3; D call uncertain. Germline CDR1 is GTSNPN and CDR2 is SVGIG (reference sequence). The CDR3 consists of 14 residues. Trimming pared 3 bases from V and 3 bases from J, leaving 13 bases between. This chain's CDR3 is CAWRPRERTDTQYF. The CDR3 bases are TGTGCCTGGAGACCCAGAGAGAGGACAGATACGCAGTATTTT.

The rearrangement uses TRBV20-1 and TRBJ2-7; TRBD2 matches at 11 bases. V lost 3 bases and J lost 5; bases outside the gene matches: 12. The CDR3 length is 16 residues. Germline V CDR1 and CDR2: DFQATT, SNEGSKA (reference sequence). This chain's CDR3 is CSASSFGLAGGDEQYF. In nucleotides, the CDR3 is TGCAGTGCTAGTTCCTTCGGGCTAGCGGGAGGTGACGAGCAGTACTTC.

This chain connects TRBV4-1 to TRBJ1-6, with TRBD1 matching over 7 bases. The CDR3 contains 14 residues. Germline V gene data show CDR1 as MGHRA and CDR2 as YSYEKL. V trimming: 3 bases; J trimming: 7 bases; junction bases outside the gene matches: 3. The CDR3 region has the DNA TGCGCCAGCAGCCAGTTACAGGGGAATTCACCCCTCCACTTT. The encoded protein is CASSQLQGNSPLHF.

V gene TRBV3-1 (or the pseudogene TRBV3-2) combines with J gene TRBJ2-3; possible D gene TRBD2, 6 bases. The CDR3 sequence is 14 residues long. Between the trimmed V and J ends, which lost 7 bases and 0 bases, there was a span of 11 bases. CDR1 and CDR2 (germline): LGHDT, YNNKEL (reference sequence). CDR3: CASMPGLSTDTQYF. DNA for the CDR3: TGTGCCAGCATGCCGGGACTCAGCACAGATACGCAGTATTTT.

The chain recombines TRBV28 with TRBJ1-3; TRBD1 agrees at 7 bases. Germline V CDR1 and CDR2: MDHEN, SYDVKM. The length of the CDR3 is 14 residues. V was clipped by 6 bases and J by 2 bases; unmatched bases: 4. DNA of the CDR3: TGTGCCAGCAGGTTGACAGGGACTGGAAACACCATATATTTT. Amino acids: CASRLTGTGNTIYF. The variable domain in full, with the rest retrieved from reference TRBV28 and TRBJ1-3, is DVKVTQSSRYLVKRTGEKVFLECVQDMDHENMFWYRQDPGLGLRLIYFSYDVKMKEKGDIPEGYSVSREKKERFSLILESASTNQTSMYLCASRLTGTGNTIYFGEGSWLTVV.

V usage is TRBV5-1 and J usage is TRBJ2-7; a weak D match, TRBD1 (7 bases). The CDR3 totals 16 residues. Germline values: CDR1 SGHRS, CDR2 YFSETQ. The ends were cut back, 4 bases at V and 5 bases at J, with 22 bases in the middle. This chain's CDR3 is CASSTRRQGGAHEQYF. CDR3 in DNA: TGCGCCAGCAGCACCCGTCGACAGGGAGGAGCACACGAGCAGTACTTC.

This clone has only a few counts. The J gene is TRBJ1-2, the V gene TRBV28; D gene uncertain. CDR1 and CDR2 from the germline V gene are MDHEN and SYDVKM. V shed 3 bases and J shed 7 bases, with 6 bases lying between them. The CDR3 contains 11 residues. The CDR3 is CASSFGLGYTF. The DNA for the CDR3 is TGTGCCAGCAGTTTTGGGCTTGGCTACACCTTC.

CDR3 region: CASSERNGLRSYNEQFF. The CDR3 coding sequence is TGTGCCAGCAGTGAGAGGAACGGATTACGCTCCTACAATGAGCAGTTCTTC. J is TRBJ2-1 and V is TRBV25-1; D ambiguous. V was pared by 3 bases and J by 0 bases, with 15 bases between. From germline, CDR1 is MGHDK and CDR2 SYGVNS. The CDR3 runs to 17 residues.

J is TRBJ2-1 and V is TRBV10-2; D not certain. The germline V gene encodes CDR1 WSHSY and CDR2 SAAADI. The CDR3 sequence is 13 residues long. Deletions cut 10 bases from V and 1 base from J, with 11 bases between. This CDR3 reads CATREASYNEQFF. Here the CDR3 DNA reads TGCGCCACCAGAGAAGCGTCCTACAATGAGCAGTTCTTC.

As DNA, the CDR3 is TGTGCCAGCAGCTTCGTACAGGGGACAGATACGCAGTATTTT. It codes for CASSFVQGTDTQYF. This rearrangement joins TRBV7-9 to TRBJ2-3; 7 nucleotides match TRBD1. The CDR3 spans 14 residues. V gave up 3 bases and J gave up 3 bases; unmatched junction bases: 3. CDR1 SEHNR and CDR2 FQNEAQ come from the germline V gene (reference sequence).

This rearrangement joins TRBV1 to TRBJ2-2; the D call in the table, TRBD2, was not verified against the DNA. TRBV1 is termed a pseudogene. The CDR3 extends over 16 amino acids. DNA for the CDR3: TGCACCAGCAGCCAAGACGGACTAGAGAACACCGGGGAGCTGTTTTTT. Its protein is CTSSQDGLENTGELFF.

The chain has TRBV7-2 and TRBJ2-1; 8 bases are a match to TRBD1. Germline-derived CDR1 and CDR2 are SGHTA and FQGNSA. This CDR3 comprises 15 residues. Germline trimming cut 5 bases from V and 4 bases from J; bases unmatched to any gene: 7. The CDR3 loop reads CASSQTGTGYNEQFF. The CDR3 DNA follows: TGTGCCAGCAGCCAGACCGGGACAGGTTACAATGAGCAGTTCTTC.

The chain has TRBV7-9 and TRBJ2-5; TRBD1 is a possible D gene (7 bases). V lost 1 base and J 2 bases, leaving 11 bases between the germline ends. This CDR3 has 15 residues. Germline values: CDR1 SEHNR, CDR2 FQNEAQ (reference sequence). Written as DNA, the CDR3 is TGTGCCAGCAGCTTAGGCGCAGGGGGGCAAGAGACCCAGTACTTC. This gives the protein CASSLGAGGQETQYF.

The rearrangement links TRBV29-1 to TRBJ1-1, with D perhaps matching TRBD1 (6 bases). V was trimmed by 4 bases and J by 1 base, leaving 13 bases between them. Germline V CDR1 and CDR2: SQVTM, ANQGSEA. The CDR3 loop spans 14 amino acids. CDR3 coding DNA: TGCAGCGTTGGTAAGGACAGAGAGAACACTGAAGCTTTCTTT. Translated: CSVGKDRENTEAFF.

This clone was seen more than once but under ten times. This rearrangement joins TRBV20-1 to TRBJ1-1; 8 bases line up with TRBD1. The CDR3 runs to 10 residues. From germline, CDR1 is DFQATT and CDR2 SNEGSKA (reference sequence). V shed 7 bases and J 7 bases; nucleotides not matched to a gene: 2. CDR3 nucleotides: TGCAGTGGGACAGGGAATGAAGCTTTCTTT. It encodes CSGTGNEAFF.

J is TRBJ2-1 and V is TRBV28; TRBD2 aligns across 12 bases. Germline V gives CDR1 MDHEN, CDR2 SYDVKM. V was pared by 0 bases and J by 0 bases, with 3 bases of the junction left unmatched. CDR3 length equals 18 residues. The DNA for the CDR3 is TGTGCCAGCAGTTTATGGCTAGCGGGAGGGCTCTCCTACAATGAGCAGTTCTTC. Amino acids: CASSLWLAGGLSYNEQFF.

CDR3: CASSFGPDSFVQETQYF. DNA of the CDR3: TGTGCCAGCAGCTTTGGTCCGGACAGTTTCGTTCAAGAGACCCAGTACTTC. This chain connects TRBV5-4 to TRBJ2-5; TRBD1 might be the D (6 bases). Germline CDR1 is SGHNT and CDR2 is YYREEE (reference sequence). CDR3 length: 17 amino acids. V was clipped by 2 bases and J by 2 bases, with 19 bases between them.

The V gene is TRBV13, the J gene TRBJ2-5; 9 bases match TRBD1. Trimming cost V 5 bases and J 4 bases; bases outside gene matches: 8. This CDR3 comprises 15 residues. Germline CDR1 is PRHDT and CDR2 is FYEKMQ (reference sequence). The CDR3 DNA is TGTGCCAGCAGCACAGGACAGGGGATCGGAGAGACCCAGTACTTC. It encodes CASSTGQGIGETQYF.

V is TRBV7-6 and J is TRBJ2-7, with 7 positions matching TRBD1. J lost 0 bases, V lost 5 bases, and 7 bases had no gene match. Germline CDR1 is SGHVS and CDR2 is FNYEAQ. The CDR3 totals 15 residues. The CDR3 is CASSRQGLSSYEQYF. CDR3 sequence (DNA): TGTGCCAGCAGCAGACAGGGCCTAAGCTCCTACGAGCAGTACTTC.

The chain uses TRBV14 and TRBJ2-1, with 7 positions matching TRBD2. Germline V gives CDR1 SGHDN, CDR2 FVKESK. V lost 4 bases to trimming and J lost 0 bases; unmatched junction nucleotides: 3. The CDR3 sequence is 15 residues long. The CDR3: CASSPGRASYNEQFF. CDR3 coding DNA: TGTGCCAGCAGCCCAGGGAGGGCCTCCTACAATGAGCAGTTCTTC.